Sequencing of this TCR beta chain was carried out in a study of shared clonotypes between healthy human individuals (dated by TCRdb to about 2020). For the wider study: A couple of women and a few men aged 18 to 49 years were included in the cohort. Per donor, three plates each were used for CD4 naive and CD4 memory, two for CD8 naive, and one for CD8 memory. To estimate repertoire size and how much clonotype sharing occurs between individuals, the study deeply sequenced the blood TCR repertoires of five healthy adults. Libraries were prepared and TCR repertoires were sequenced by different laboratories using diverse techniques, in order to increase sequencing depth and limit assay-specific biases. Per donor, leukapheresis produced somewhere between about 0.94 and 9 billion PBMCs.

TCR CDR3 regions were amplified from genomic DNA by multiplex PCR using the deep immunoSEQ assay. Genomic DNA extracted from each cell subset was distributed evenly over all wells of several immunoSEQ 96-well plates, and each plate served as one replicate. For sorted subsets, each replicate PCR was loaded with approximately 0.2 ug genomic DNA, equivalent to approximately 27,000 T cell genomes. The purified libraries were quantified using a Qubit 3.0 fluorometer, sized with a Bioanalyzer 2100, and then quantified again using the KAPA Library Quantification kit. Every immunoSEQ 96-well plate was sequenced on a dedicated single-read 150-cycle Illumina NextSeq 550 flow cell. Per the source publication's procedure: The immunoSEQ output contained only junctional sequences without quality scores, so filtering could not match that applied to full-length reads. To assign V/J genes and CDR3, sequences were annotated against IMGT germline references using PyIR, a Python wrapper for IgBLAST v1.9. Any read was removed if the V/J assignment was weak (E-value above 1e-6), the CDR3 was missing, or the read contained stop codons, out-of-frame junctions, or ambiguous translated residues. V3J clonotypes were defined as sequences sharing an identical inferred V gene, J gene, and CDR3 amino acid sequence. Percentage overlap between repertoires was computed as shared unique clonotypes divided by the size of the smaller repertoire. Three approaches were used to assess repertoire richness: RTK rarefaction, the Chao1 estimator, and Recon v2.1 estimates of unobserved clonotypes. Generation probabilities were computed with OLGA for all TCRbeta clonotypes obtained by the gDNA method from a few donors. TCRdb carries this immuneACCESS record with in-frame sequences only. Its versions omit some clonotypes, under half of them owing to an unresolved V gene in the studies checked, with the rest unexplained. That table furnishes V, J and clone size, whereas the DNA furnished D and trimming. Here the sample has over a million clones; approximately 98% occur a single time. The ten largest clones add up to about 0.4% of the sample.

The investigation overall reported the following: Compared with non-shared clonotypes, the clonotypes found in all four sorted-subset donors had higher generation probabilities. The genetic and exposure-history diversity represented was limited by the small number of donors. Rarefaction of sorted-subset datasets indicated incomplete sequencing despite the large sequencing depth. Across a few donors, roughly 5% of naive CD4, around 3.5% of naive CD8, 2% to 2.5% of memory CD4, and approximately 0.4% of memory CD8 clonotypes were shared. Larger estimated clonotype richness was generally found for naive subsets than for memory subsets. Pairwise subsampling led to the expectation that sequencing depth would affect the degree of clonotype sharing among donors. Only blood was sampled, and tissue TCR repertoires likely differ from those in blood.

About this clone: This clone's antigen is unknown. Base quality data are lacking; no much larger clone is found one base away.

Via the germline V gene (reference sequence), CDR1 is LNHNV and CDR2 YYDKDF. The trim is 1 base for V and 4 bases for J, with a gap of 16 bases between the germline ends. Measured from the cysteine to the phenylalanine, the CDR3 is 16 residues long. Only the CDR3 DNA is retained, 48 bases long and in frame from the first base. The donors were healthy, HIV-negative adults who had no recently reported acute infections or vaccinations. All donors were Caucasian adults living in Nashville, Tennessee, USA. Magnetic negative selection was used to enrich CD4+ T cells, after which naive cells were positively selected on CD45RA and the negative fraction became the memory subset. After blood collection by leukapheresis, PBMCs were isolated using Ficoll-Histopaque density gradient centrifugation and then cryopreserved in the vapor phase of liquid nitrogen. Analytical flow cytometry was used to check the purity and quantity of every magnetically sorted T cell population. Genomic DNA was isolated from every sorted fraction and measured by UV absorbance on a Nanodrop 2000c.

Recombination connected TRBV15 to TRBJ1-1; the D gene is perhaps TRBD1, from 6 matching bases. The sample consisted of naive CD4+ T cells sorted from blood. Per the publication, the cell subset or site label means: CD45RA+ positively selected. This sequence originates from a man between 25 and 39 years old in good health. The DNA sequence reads TGTGCCACCAGCAGAGGACCACAGGGTAGGGGCACTGAAGCTTTCTTT. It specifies CATSRGPQGRGTEAFF.